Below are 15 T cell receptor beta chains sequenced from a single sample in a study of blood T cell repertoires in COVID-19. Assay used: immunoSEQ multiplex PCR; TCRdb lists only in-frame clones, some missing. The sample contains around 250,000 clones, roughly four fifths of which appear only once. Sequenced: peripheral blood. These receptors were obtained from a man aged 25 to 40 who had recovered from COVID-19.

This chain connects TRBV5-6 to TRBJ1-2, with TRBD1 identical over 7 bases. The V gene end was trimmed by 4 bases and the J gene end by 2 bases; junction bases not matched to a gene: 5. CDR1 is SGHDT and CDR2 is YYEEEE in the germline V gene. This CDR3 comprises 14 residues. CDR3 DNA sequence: TGTGCCAGCAGCCCCCCGACAGGGAACTATGGCTACACCTTC. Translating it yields CASSPPTGNYGYTF.

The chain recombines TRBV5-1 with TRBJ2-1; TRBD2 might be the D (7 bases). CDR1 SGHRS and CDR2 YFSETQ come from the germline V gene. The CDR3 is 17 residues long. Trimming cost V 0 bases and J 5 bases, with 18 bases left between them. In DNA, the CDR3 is TGCGCCAGCAGCTTGGCCCCACGGACTAGGGGGAACAATGAGCAGTTCTTC. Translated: CASSLAPRTRGNNEQFF.

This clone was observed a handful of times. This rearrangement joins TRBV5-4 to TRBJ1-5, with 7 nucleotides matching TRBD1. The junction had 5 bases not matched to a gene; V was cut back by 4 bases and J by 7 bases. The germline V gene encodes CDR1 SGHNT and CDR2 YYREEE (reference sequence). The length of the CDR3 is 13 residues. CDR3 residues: CASSTGVQQPQHF. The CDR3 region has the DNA TGTGCCAGCAGCACAGGGGTTCAACAGCCCCAGCATTTT. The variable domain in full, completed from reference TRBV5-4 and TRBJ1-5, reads ETGVTQSPTHLIKTRGQQVTLRCSSQSGHNTVSWYQQALGQGPQFIFQYYREEENGRGNFPPRFSGLQFPNYSSELNVNALELDDSALYLCASSTGVQQPQHFGDGTRLSIL.

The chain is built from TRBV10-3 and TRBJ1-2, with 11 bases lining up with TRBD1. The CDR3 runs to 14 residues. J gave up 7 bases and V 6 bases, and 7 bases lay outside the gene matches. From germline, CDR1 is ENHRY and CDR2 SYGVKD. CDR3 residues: CAIRPGQGVSGYTF. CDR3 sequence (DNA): TGTGCCATCAGGCCGGGACAGGGGGTTAGTGGCTACACCTTC.

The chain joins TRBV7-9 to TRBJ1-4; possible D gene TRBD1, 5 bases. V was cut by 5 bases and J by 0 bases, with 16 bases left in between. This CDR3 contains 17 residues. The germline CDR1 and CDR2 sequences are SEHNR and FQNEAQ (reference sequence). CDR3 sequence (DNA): TGTGCCAGCAGCCCGATGGGGGGTATCGCAACTAATGAAAAACTGTTTTTT. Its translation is CASSPMGGIATNEKLFF.

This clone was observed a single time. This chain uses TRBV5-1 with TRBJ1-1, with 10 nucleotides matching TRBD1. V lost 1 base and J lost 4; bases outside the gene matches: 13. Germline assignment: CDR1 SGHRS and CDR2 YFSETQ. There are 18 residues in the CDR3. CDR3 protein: CASSLKEMGTGAGTEAFF. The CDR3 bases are TGCGCCAGCAGCTTGAAGGAAATGGGGACAGGGGCGGGCACTGAAGCTTTCTTT.

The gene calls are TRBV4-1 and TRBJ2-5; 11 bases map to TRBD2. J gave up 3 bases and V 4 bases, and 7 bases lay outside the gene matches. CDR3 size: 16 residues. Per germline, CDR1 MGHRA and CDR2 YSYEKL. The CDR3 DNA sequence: TGCGCCAGCAGCCGCCCACCGGGACTAGCGGAAGAGACCCAGTACTTC. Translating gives CASSRPPGLAEETQYF.

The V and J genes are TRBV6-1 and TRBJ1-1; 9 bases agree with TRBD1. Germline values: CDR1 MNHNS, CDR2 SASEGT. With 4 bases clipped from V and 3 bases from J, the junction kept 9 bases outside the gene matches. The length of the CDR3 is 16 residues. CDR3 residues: CASSAGTGRIDTEAFF. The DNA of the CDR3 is TGTGCCAGCAGTGCCGGGACAGGGAGAATCGACACTGAAGCTTTCTTT.

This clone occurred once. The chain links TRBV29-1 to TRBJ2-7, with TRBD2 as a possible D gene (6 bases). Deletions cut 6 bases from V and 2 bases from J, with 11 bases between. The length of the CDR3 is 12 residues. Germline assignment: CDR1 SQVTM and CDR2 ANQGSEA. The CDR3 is CSVRGNTYEQYF. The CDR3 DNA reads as TGCAGCGTCCGGGGGAACACCTACGAGCAGTACTTC.

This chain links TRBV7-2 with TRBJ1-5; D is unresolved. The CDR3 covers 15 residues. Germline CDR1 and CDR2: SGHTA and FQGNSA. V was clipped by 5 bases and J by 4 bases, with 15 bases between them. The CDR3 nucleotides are TGTGCCAGCAGCGCCGGGGTGTATGGGAATCAGCCCCAGCATTTT. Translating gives CASSAGVYGNQPQHF.

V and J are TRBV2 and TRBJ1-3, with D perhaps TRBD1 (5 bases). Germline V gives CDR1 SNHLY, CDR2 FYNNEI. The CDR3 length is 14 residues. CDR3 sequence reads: CAPIGGGSGNTIYF. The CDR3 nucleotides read TGTGCGCCCATCGGGGGGGGCTCTGGAAACACCATATATTTT.

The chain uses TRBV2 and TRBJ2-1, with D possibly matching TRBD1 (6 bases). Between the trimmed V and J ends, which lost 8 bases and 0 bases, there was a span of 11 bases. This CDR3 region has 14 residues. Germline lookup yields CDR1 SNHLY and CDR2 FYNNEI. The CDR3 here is CASGRDTSYNEQFF. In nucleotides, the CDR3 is TGTGCCAGCGGACGGGACACCTCCTACAATGAGCAGTTCTTC.

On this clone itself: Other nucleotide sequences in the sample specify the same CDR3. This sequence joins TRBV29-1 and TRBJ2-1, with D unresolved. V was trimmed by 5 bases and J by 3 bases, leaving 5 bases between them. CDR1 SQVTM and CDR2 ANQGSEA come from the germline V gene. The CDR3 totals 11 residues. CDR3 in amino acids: CSVRSYNEQFF. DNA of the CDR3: TGCAGCGTTCGGAGCTACAATGAGCAGTTCTTC.

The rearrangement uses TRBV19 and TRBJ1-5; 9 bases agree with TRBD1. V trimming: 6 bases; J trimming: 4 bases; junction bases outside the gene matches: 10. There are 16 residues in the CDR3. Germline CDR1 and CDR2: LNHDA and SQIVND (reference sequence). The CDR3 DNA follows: TGTGCCAGTAGGCCGGGACAGGGTTTTCTTAATCAGCCCCAGCATTTT. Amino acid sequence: CASRPGQGFLNQPQHF. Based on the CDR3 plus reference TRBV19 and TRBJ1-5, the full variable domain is DGGITQSPKYLFRKEGQNVTLSCEQNLNHDAMYWYRQDPGQGLRLIYYSQIVNDFQKGDIAEGYSVSREKKESFPLTVTSAQKNPTAFYLCASRPGQGFLNQPQHFGDGTRLSIL.

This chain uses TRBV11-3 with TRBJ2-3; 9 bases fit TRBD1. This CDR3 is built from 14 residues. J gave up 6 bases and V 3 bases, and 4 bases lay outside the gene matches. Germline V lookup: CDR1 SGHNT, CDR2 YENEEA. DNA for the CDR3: TGTGCCAGCAGCTTTGGGACAGGGCGTGATACGCAGTATTTT. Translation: CASSFGTGRDTQYF.